The source of this TCR beta chain is a study of blood T cell repertoires in COVID-19. Study overall: The cDNA or gDNA used as material had been derived from T cells, B-cell-depleted T cells, or PBMCs.

Repertoires were generated with immunoSEQ multiplex PCR, while TCRdb's copy carries only in-frame clones and drops some. The sample has roughly 400,000 clones, 80% to 90% seen once. V shed 0 bases and J shed 3 bases, with 11 bases lying between them. The CDR3 is 15 residues long. Germline loops: CDR1 MNHEY, CDR2 SVGAGI. This clone was seen once. This study enrolled people aged about 18 to 100 from approximately 25 US geographic areas. Cohort 3 recovery required two negative PCRs, clearance, or symptom resolution. The chain couples TRBV6-5 to TRBJ1-1, with D maybe TRBD1 (5 bases). This TCR came from a man aged 25 to 40 who had recovered from COVID-19. The sequenced sample consisted of PBMCs or T cells enriched from blood (not recorded which). The CDR3 nucleotides read TGTGCCAGCAGTTACTCATGGCAGGGCGACACTGAAGCTTTCTTT. Its protein product is CASSYSWQGDTEAFF.